This TCR beta chain was recovered during a study of T cells after yellow fever vaccination. Whole-study context: Fractions low in cell number were prepared with SMART-Seq v4 Ultra Low Input. Notes on the study in general: Peaking on day 5 versus 15, the secondary response was faster but weaker.

A remark on this clonotype: What it binds is unknown.

The V gene's germline CDR1 is SGHRS and CDR2 YFSETQ. The CDR3 sequence is 16 residues long. V was pared by 3 bases and J by 1 base, with 14 bases between. Template-switching 5'RACE yielded the TCR cDNA; a universal primer site and UMIs were added in the process. TCRdb analysed the 5' RACE reads with MiXCR anew, one entry per CDR3 protein. The repertoire has about 300,000 distinct CDR3 sequences, around 7% of them found once; the top ten carry 18%. Sequencing was performed on PBMCs, taken approximately 40 days after the first yellow fever vaccination. V gene TRBV5-1 combines with J gene TRBJ2-4; TRBD1 or TRBD2 may be the D gene (5 bases each). The TCR originated in a man aged 18 to 35 who received the YFV17D yellow fever vaccine. Here the CDR3 reads CASSWGSGLAKNIQYF. The CDR3 coding sequence is TGCGCCAGCAGCTGGGGGTCCGGTCTTGCCAAAAACATTCAGTACTTC.